Listed below are T cell receptor beta chains from one sample, sequenced in a study of T cells in Graves' hyperthyroidism and ophthalmopathy. Each CDR3 protein gets one entry after TCRdb re-called the multiplex PCR reads with MiXCR. The table includes approximately 300,000 distinct CDR3 sequences, about a sixth detected once. Material for sequencing was blood. All receptors come from a woman aged 60-75 years with Graves' ophthalmopathy. Both conserved end residues are part of each CDR3. A D gene is named only where the DNA matches it firmly. Clone size is not always given. Where it is, it says once, few, many or a class for expanded clones.

V gene: TRBV20-1
J gene: TRBJ2-5
clone size: many
D gene: NA
CDR3 DNA: TGCAGTGCACCGGAGGTGGGGGAGACCCAGTACTTC
CDR3 protein: CSAPEVGETQYF

V gene: TRBV7-8
J gene: TRBJ2-1
clone size: NA
D gene: TRBD2
CDR3 DNA: TGTGCCAGCAGCAAAAGGACTAGGAACAATGAGCAGTTCTTC
CDR3 protein: CASSKRTRNNEQFF

V gene: TRBV6-1
J gene: TRBJ2-1
clone size: few
D gene: NA
CDR3 DNA: TGTGCCAGCAGCTATGTGGGGGGTATTAATGAGCAGTTCTTC
CDR3 protein: CASSYVGGINEQFF

V gene: TRBV20-1
J gene: TRBJ1-6
clone size: many
D gene: NA
CDR3 DNA: TGCAGTGCTAGAGCCGCTCAAAGTAATTCACCCCTCCACTTT
CDR3 protein: CSARAAQSNSPLHF

V gene: TRBV11-2
J gene: TRBJ1-5
clone size: many
D gene: TRBD1
CDR3 DNA: TGTGCCAGCAGCTTTGACAGGGGGAAGAATCAGCCCCAGCATTTT
CDR3 protein: CASSFDRGKNQPQHF

V gene: TRBV20-1
J gene: TRBJ2-1
clone size: NA
D gene: TRBD2
CDR3 DNA: TGCAGTGCTAGAGATCTCAGGACTAGCGATCGGTATGGGCAGTTCTTC
CDR3 protein: CSARDLRTSDRYGQFF

V gene: TRBV6-2/TRBV6-3
J gene: TRBJ2-1
clone size: few
D gene: NA
CDR3 DNA: TGTGCCAGCGAAGGCCGGGGGCCGAAAATCTACAGTGAGCAGTTCTTC
CDR3 protein: CASEGRGPKIYSEQFF

V gene: TRBV6-1
J gene: TRBJ2-2
clone size: many
D gene: TRBD1
CDR3 DNA: TGTGCCAGCACCCGAGACAGGGGTTCGACCGGGGAGCTGTTTTTT
CDR3 protein: CASTRDRGSTGELFF

V gene: TRBV6-2/TRBV6-3
J gene: TRBJ2-4
clone size: NA
D gene: TRBD1
CDR3 DNA: TGTGCCAGCAGAAAGGGCCGAGACAGGGGGGCCAAAAACATTCAGTACTTC
CDR3 protein: CASRKGRDRGAKNIQYF

V gene: TRBV5-1
J gene: TRBJ1-4
clone size: many
D gene: NA
CDR3 DNA: TGCGCCAGCAGCCCAGAAAATGGCGAAAAACTGTTTTTT
CDR3 protein: CASSPENGEKLFF

V gene: TRBV2
J gene: TRBJ1-2
clone size: many
D gene: NA
CDR3 DNA: TGTGCCAGCAGTGATATGGGAAACTATGGCTACACCTTC
CDR3 protein: CASSDMGNYGYTF

V gene: TRBV15
J gene: TRBJ1-2
clone size: many
D gene: NA
CDR3 DNA: TGTGCCACCAGCAGAACGGATTCTAACTATGGCTACACCTTC
CDR3 protein: CATSRTDSNYGYTF

V gene: TRBV3-1
J gene: TRBJ2-2
clone size: many
D gene: NA
CDR3 DNA: TGTGCCAGCAGCCAAGAGTGGGCCGAGGAAACCGGGGAGCTGTTTTTT
CDR3 protein: CASSQEWAEETGELFF

V gene: TRBV6-2/TRBV6-3
J gene: TRBJ2-3
clone size: many
D gene: TRBD2
CDR3 DNA: TGTGCCAGCAGTTACAAACTGCGGAGTTGGACTAGCGGGGTCCTAACCGACACAGATACGCAGTATTTT
CDR3 protein: CASSYKLRSWTSGVLTDTDTQYF

V gene: TRBV6-6
J gene: TRBJ2-2
clone size: NA
D gene: NA
CDR3 DNA: TGTGCCAGCAGTTACCAATCTTGGACAGACACCGGGGAGCTGTTTTTT
CDR3 protein: CASSYQSWTDTGELFF

V gene: TRBV28
J gene: TRBJ2-2
clone size: once
D gene: TRBD2
CDR3 DNA: TGTGCCAGCAGTGTGACTAGCGAGGGGACCGGGGAGCTGTTTTTT
CDR3 protein: CASSVTSEGTGELFF

V gene: TRBV12-3/TRBV12-4
J gene: TRBJ1-1
clone size: NA
D gene: NA
CDR3 DNA: TGTGCCAGCAGTAACCGTCAGGGAGGCACTGAAGCTTTCTTT
CDR3 protein: CASSNRQGGTEAFF

V gene: TRBV7-2
J gene: TRBJ1-4
clone size: many
D gene: NA
CDR3 DNA: TGTGCCAGCAGCTTACAGGCGGCTGAAAAACTGTTTTTT
CDR3 protein: CASSLQAAEKLFF

V gene: TRBV11-2
J gene: TRBJ2-2
clone size: many
D gene: NA
CDR3 DNA: TGTGCCAGCAGCTTAGAGGGGGCGCACACCGGGGAGCTGTTTTTT
CDR3 protein: CASSLEGAHTGELFF

V gene: TRBV28
J gene: TRBJ2-1
clone size: many
D gene: NA
CDR3 DNA: TGTGCCAGCAGTTTATGGTATGAGCAGTTCTTC
CDR3 protein: CASSLWYEQFF

V gene: TRBV9
J gene: TRBJ2-7
clone size: NA
D gene: NA
CDR3 DNA: TGTGCCAGCAGCGATAGAGGGGGGTCCCACGAGCAGTACTTC
CDR3 protein: CASSDRGGSHEQYF

V gene: TRBV10-3
J gene: TRBJ2-7
clone size: NA
D gene: NA
CDR3 DNA: TGTGCCATCAGTGAAGGCTTCCCCTACGAGCAGTACTTC
CDR3 protein: CAISEGFPYEQYF

V gene: TRBV7-2
J gene: TRBJ2-7
clone size: many
D gene: NA
CDR3 DNA: TGTGCCAGCAGCTCACCGGGACGCAGGATTGCCGGCGAGCAGTACTTC
CDR3 protein: CASSSPGRRIAGEQYF

V gene: TRBV4-3
J gene: TRBJ1-6
clone size: many
D gene: NA
CDR3 DNA: TGCGCCAGCAGCCAGGAACAGTCGATCGGTTCACCCCTCCACTTT
CDR3 protein: CASSQEQSIGSPLHF

V gene: TRBV10-3
J gene: TRBJ1-3
clone size: NA
D gene: TRBD1
CDR3 DNA: TGTGCCATCAGTCCTGACAGGGGGAATAGAAACACCATATATTTT
CDR3 protein: CAISPDRGNRNTIYF

V gene: TRBV5-1
J gene: TRBJ1-1
clone size: many
D gene: TRBD1
CDR3 DNA: TGCGCCAGCAGCTTGGGAGGGACAGGGAACACTGAAGCTTTCTTT
CDR3 protein: CASSLGGTGNTEAFF

V gene: TRBV4-3
J gene: TRBJ2-2
clone size: NA
D gene: TRBD2
CDR3 DNA: TGCGCCAGCAGCCAAAGGGGAGGGCGGGGGACCGGGGAGCTGTTTTTT
CDR3 protein: CASSQRGGRGTGELFF

V gene: TRBV20-1
J gene: TRBJ1-2
clone size: many
D gene: TRBD1
CDR3 DNA: TGCAGTGCTACCGGGACAGGGGCGGGGTATGGCTACACCTTC
CDR3 protein: CSATGTGAGYGYTF

V gene: TRBV7-9
J gene: TRBJ1-1
clone size: once
D gene: NA
CDR3 DNA: TGTGCCAGCAGCTTGTCCCATTCTACTGAAGCTTTCTTT
CDR3 protein: CASSLSHSTEAFF

V gene: TRBV20-1
J gene: TRBJ1-3
clone size: many
D gene: NA
CDR3 DNA: TGCAGTGCTTTGGACAACTCTGGAAACACCATATATTTT
CDR3 protein: CSALDNSGNTIYF

V gene: TRBV5-1
J gene: TRBJ1-5
clone size: many
D gene: NA
CDR3 DNA: TGCGCCAGCAGCTTGGAGCATAGCAATCAGCCCCAGCATTTT
CDR3 protein: CASSLEHSNQPQHF

V gene: TRBV24-1
J gene: TRBJ2-1
clone size: many
D gene: TRBD1
CDR3 DNA: TGTGCCACCAGTGATACCCACAGGGGTAACAATGAGCAGTTCTTC
CDR3 protein: CATSDTHRGNNEQFF

V gene: TRBV20-1
J gene: TRBJ1-1
clone size: many
D gene: NA
CDR3 DNA: TGCAGTGTAGGCCTCTCGGGGCCGAACACTGAAGCTTTCTTT
CDR3 protein: CSVGLSGPNTEAFF

V gene: TRBV5-1
J gene: TRBJ2-6
clone size: few
D gene: NA
CDR3 DNA: TGCGCCAGCAGCTTTGGTGGGGCCAACGTCCTGACTTTC
CDR3 protein: CASSFGGANVLTF

V gene: TRBV15
J gene: TRBJ2-1
clone size: few
D gene: NA
CDR3 DNA: TGTGCCACCAGCGCCATAGGGGGGGGGAGGAATGAGCAGTTCTTC
CDR3 protein: CATSAIGGGRNEQFF

V gene: TRBV2
J gene: TRBJ1-1
clone size: NA
D gene: NA
CDR3 DNA: TGTGCCAGCAGTGGGGGGCCGGGCACTGAAGCTTTCTTT
CDR3 protein: CASSGGPGTEAFF

V gene: TRBV6-1
J gene: TRBJ2-3
clone size: NA
D gene: NA
CDR3 DNA: TGTGCCAGCCGGCCGATAGGGAACACAGATACGCAGTATTTT
CDR3 protein: CASRPIGNTDTQYF

V gene: TRBV6-1
J gene: TRBJ1-6
clone size: many
D gene: NA
CDR3 DNA: TGTGCCAGCAGTGTGCAGGCCCTGAATTCACCCCTCCACTTT
CDR3 protein: CASSVQALNSPLHF

V gene: TRBV2
J gene: TRBJ1-1
clone size: many
D gene: NA
CDR3 DNA: TGTGCCAGCAGTAGTAGCCAGTACACTGAAGCTTTCTTT
CDR3 protein: CASSSSQYTEAFF

V gene: TRBV11-2
J gene: TRBJ1-4
clone size: NA
D gene: NA
CDR3 DNA: TGTGCCAGCGAGAGTCGAAGGGGGGATAATGAAAAACTGTTTTTT
CDR3 protein: CASESRRGDNEKLFF

V gene: TRBV5-1
J gene: TRBJ1-4
clone size: few
D gene: NA
CDR3 DNA: TGCGCCAGCAGCTTCGACGGGGCGGGTGAAAAACTGTTTTTT
CDR3 protein: CASSFDGAGEKLFF

V gene: TRBV27
J gene: TRBJ2-1
clone size: many
D gene: TRBD2
CDR3 DNA: TGTGCCAGCAGCTTAGCGGGGGGGCCGTCCTACAATGAGCAGTTCTTC
CDR3 protein: CASSLAGGPSYNEQFF

V gene: TRBV3-1
J gene: TRBJ1-2
clone size: many
D gene: TRBD1
CDR3 DNA: TGTGCCAGCAGCCGAGAGGGGGCGAGAGGCTACACCTTC
CDR3 protein: CASSREGARGYTF

V gene: TRBV11-2
J gene: TRBJ2-7
clone size: many
D gene: NA
CDR3 DNA: TGTGCCAGCAGCTTAGGAGTTAGCAAGAGCTACGAGCAGTACTTC
CDR3 protein: CASSLGVSKSYEQYF

V gene: TRBV28
J gene: TRBJ1-1
clone size: many
D gene: TRBD1
CDR3 DNA: TGTGCCAGCATTGCGACAGGGGCCTTGAACACTGAAGCTTTCTTT
CDR3 protein: CASIATGALNTEAFF

V gene: TRBV28
J gene: TRBJ1-1
clone size: NA
D gene: NA
CDR3 DNA: TGTGCCAGCAGTCCGACACAGCCCGGAGAAGCTTTCTTT
CDR3 protein: CASSPTQPGEAFF

V gene: TRBV4-2
J gene: TRBJ1-6
clone size: few
D gene: NA
CDR3 DNA: TGTGCCAGCAGCCAAGGACAGATCTATAATTCACCCCTCCACTTT
CDR3 protein: CASSQGQIYNSPLHF

V gene: TRBV10-3
J gene: TRBJ1-5
clone size: many
D gene: TRBD1
CDR3 DNA: TGTGCCATCAGTCGAGGACAGGGGGCGGCTAGCAATCAGCCCCAGCATTTT
CDR3 protein: CAISRGQGAASNQPQHF

V gene: TRBV11-2
J gene: TRBJ1-4
clone size: few
D gene: NA
CDR3 DNA: TGTGCCAGCAGCTTAGCGAGACAGGCCGAAAAACTGTTTTTT
CDR3 protein: CASSLARQAEKLFF

V gene: TRBV7-9
J gene: TRBJ1-2
clone size: NA
D gene: TRBD1
CDR3 DNA: TGTGCCAGCGGCTTAACAACAGGGGGTATCTATGGCTACACCTTC
CDR3 protein: CASGLTTGGIYGYTF

V gene: TRBV27
J gene: TRBJ2-3
clone size: many
D gene: NA
CDR3 DNA: TGTGCCAGCGGACTGGGGGATACTAGCACAGATACGCAGTATTTT
CDR3 protein: CASGLGDTSTDTQYF

V gene: TRBV2
J gene: TRBJ2-3
clone size: many
D gene: TRBD2
CDR3 DNA: TGTGCCAGCGGGAGAGCGGGAAGGGAAGATACGCAGTATTTT
CDR3 protein: CASGRAGREDTQYF

V gene: TRBV11-2
J gene: TRBJ2-1
clone size: many
D gene: NA
CDR3 DNA: TGTGCCAGCACCCACCGGCGCCCTATGAGCTCCTACAATGAGCAGTTCTTC
CDR3 protein: CASTHRRPMSSYNEQFF